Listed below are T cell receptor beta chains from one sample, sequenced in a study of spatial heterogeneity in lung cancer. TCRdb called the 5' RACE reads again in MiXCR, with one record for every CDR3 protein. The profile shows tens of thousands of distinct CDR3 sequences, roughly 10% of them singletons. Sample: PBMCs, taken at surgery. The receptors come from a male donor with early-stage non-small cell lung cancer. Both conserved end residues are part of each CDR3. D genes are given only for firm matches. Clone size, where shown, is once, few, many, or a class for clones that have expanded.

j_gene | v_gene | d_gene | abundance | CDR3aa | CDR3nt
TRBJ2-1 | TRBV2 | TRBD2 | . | CASRRTSGADEQFF | TGTGCCAGCAGACGGACTAGCGGGGCGGATGAGCAGTTCTTC
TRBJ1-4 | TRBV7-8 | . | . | CASSFRTEKLFF | TGTGCCAGCAGCTTCAGGACCGAAAAACTGTTTTTT
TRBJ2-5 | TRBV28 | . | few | CASSSFSGAGQETQYF | TGTGCCAGCAGTTCCTTTTCAGGGGCGGGCCAAGAGACCCAGTACTTC
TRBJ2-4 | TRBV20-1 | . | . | CSAPNRVRGIQYF | TGCAGTGCCCCTAACAGGGTCCGTGGCATTCAGTACTTC
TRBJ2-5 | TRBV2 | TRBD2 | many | CATGGAGTFQETQYF | TGTGCCACCGGGGGGGCAGGGACTTTCCAAGAGACCCAGTACTTC
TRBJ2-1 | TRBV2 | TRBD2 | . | CASRRAETSGQRNEQFF | TGTGCCAGCCGACGCGCCGAAACTAGCGGGCAGCGAAATGAGCAGTTCTTC
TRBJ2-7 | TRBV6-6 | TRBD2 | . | CASSFGLAGPYEQYF | TGTGCCAGCAGTTTCGGACTAGCGGGGCCCTACGAGCAGTACTTC
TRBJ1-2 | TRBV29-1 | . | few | CSVEELGGYTF | TGCAGCGTTGAAGAGCTAGGTGGCTACACCTTC
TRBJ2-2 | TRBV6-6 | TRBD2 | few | CASRGFSGRGPGELFF | TGTGCCAGCAGGGGATTTAGCGGGAGAGGTCCCGGGGAGCTGTTTTTT
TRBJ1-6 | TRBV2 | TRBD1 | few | CASSWTGMNNSPLHF | TGTGCCAGCAGCTGGACAGGGATGAATAATTCACCCCTCCACTTT
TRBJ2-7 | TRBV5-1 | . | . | CASSRDGGEGYF | TGCGCCAGCAGCCGCGACGGAGGCGAAGGGTACTTC
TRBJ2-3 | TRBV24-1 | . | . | CATSDYRADSTDTQYF | TGTGCCACCAGTGATTACAGGGCGGACAGCACAGATACGCAGTATTTT
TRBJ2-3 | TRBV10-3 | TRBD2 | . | CAIRPSGRAQDTQYF | TGTGCCATCAGACCTAGCGGGAGGGCCCAAGATACGCAGTATTTT
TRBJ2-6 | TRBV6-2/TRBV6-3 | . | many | CASSYSTSSPTPLGGANVLTF | TGTGCCAGCAGTTACTCGACTAGTAGCCCCACACCTCTCGGGGGGGCCAACGTCCTGACTTTC
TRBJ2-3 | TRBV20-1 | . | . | CSAPGPSDTQYF | TGCAGTGCTCCGGGACCATCAGATACGCAGTATTTT
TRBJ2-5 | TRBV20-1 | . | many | CSATRLGRAQETQYF | TGCAGTGCTACTCGCCTCGGGCGGGCACAAGAGACCCAGTACTTC
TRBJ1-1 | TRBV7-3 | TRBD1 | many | CASSLEQGVPEAFF | TGTGCCAGCAGCTTAGAACAGGGGGTTCCTGAAGCTTTCTTT
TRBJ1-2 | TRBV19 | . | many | CASSIRTNYYGYTF | TGTGCCAGTAGTATCAGGACGAATTACTATGGCTACACCTTC
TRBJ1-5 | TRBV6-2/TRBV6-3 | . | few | CASSYKGYASNQPQHF | TGTGCCAGCAGTTACAAGGGATACGCTAGCAATCAGCCCCAGCATTTT
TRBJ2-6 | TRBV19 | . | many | CASSAQSSGANVLTF | TGTGCCAGTAGCGCCCAGAGCTCTGGGGCCAACGTCCTGACTTTC
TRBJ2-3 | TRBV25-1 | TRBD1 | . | CASSVADRGTADTQYF | TGTGCCAGCAGTGTCGCCGACAGGGGTACCGCAGATACGCAGTATTTT
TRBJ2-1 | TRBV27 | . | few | CASRNIYNEQFF | TGTGCCAGCAGGAACATATACAATGAGCAGTTCTTC
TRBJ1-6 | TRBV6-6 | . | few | CASRINSPLHF | TGTGCCAGCAGAATTAATTCACCCCTCCACTTT
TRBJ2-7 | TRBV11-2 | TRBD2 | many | CASSLVGQAGGPRYEQYF | TGTGCCAGCAGCTTAGTGGGTCAGGCGGGAGGGCCTAGGTACGAGCAGTACTTC
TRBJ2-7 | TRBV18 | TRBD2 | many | CASSPLLAGAAYEQYF | TGTGCCAGCTCACCCCTGCTAGCGGGAGCCGCCTACGAGCAGTACTTC
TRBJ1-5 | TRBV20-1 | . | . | CSARDRGGNQPQHF | TGCAGTGCTAGAGACAGGGGAGGCAATCAGCCCCAGCATTTT
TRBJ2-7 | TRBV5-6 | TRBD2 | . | CASSLLAGGGDEQYF | TGTGCCAGCAGCTTATTAGCGGGAGGGGGCGACGAGCAGTACTTC
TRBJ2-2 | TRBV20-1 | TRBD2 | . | CSARLAGDTGELFF | TGCAGTGCCCGTCTAGCGGGAGACACCGGGGAGCTGTTTTTT
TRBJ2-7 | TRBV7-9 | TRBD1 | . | CASSLLRTGSDEQYF | TGTGCCAGCAGCTTACTTAGGACAGGGTCCGACGAGCAGTACTTC
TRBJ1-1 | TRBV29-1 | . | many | CSVGEIMNTEAFF | TGCAGCGTTGGGGAGATCATGAACACTGAAGCTTTCTTT
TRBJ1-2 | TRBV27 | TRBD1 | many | CASSQTGAQSRGYTF | TGTGCCAGCAGCCAGACAGGGGCGCAGTCGCGAGGCTACACCTTC
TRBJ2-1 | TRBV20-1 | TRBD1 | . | CSARQRTGFNEQFF | TGCAGTGCTAGACAGAGGACAGGCTTCAATGAGCAGTTCTTC
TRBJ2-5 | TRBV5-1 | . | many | CASSPPVFAQETQYF | TGCGCCAGCAGCCCACCGGTCTTCGCCCAAGAGACCCAGTACTTC
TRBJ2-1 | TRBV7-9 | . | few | CASSLAGAGEQFF | TGTGCCAGCAGCTTAGCGGGAGCGGGTGAGCAGTTCTTC
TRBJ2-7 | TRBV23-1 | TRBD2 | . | CASSQSQGPSGAVYEQYF | TGCGCCAGCAGTCAATCCCAGGGCCCTAGCGGGGCTGTCTACGAGCAGTACTTC
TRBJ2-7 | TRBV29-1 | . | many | CSVGPGRAYEQYF | TGCAGCGTTGGCCCGGGACGGGCCTACGAGCAGTACTTC
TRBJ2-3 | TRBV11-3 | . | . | CASSLAGPRGDTQYF | TGTGCCAGCAGCTTAGCGGGGCCGCGCGGGGATACGCAGTATTTT
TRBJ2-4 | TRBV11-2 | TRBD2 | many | CASSLGGALRNIQYF | TGTGCCAGCAGCTTGGGAGGGGCCCTGAGGAACATTCAGTACTTC
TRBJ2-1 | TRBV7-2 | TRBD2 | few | CASIALPGLGEQFF | TGTGCCAGCATCGCCCTCCCGGGACTAGGAGAGCAGTTCTTC
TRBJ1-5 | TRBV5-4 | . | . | CVSSFEPWGNQPQHF | TGTGTCAGCAGCTTCGAGCCGTGGGGCAATCAGCCCCAGCATTTT
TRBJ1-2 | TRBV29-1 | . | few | CSGLQGWNGYTF | TGCAGCGGCTTACAGGGATGGAATGGCTACACCTTC
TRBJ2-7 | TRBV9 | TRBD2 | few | CASSVDPAGDYEQYF | TGTGCCAGCAGCGTAGATCCAGCGGGAGACTACGAGCAGTACTTC
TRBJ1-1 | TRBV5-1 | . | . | CASSLVGGGTEAFF | TGCGCCAGCAGCTTGGTAGGCGGAGGGACTGAAGCTTTCTTT
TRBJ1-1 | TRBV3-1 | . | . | CASSKGKNTEAFF | TGTGCCAGCAGCAAGGGTAAGAACACTGAAGCTTTCTTT
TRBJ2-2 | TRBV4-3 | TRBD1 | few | CASSQGQGSNTGELFF | TGCGCCAGCAGCCAAGGACAGGGATCGAACACCGGGGAGCTGTTTTTT
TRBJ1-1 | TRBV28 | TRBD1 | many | CASSSQGAYTEAFF | TGTGCCAGCAGTTCGCAGGGGGCATACACTGAAGCTTTCTTT
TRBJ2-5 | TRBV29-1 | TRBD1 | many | CSVERSGGETQYF | TGCAGCGTTGAAAGGTCAGGGGGAGAGACCCAGTACTTC
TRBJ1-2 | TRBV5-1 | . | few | CASNQDGGANYGYTF | TGCGCCAGCAACCAGGACGGGGGAGCTAACTATGGCTACACCTTC
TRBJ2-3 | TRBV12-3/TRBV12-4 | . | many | CASSLWGATDTQYF | TGTGCCAGCAGTTTATGGGGGGCGACAGATACGCAGTATTTT